The TCR beta chain under discussion was sequenced for a study of cytomegalovirus exposure and HLA in healthy donors. Whole-study findings and limits: Links to common viral pathogens appeared, in a later analysis, for several of the most significant clusters. In vitro assays verified that three CMV-associated chains recognized CMV antigens specifically. A later analysis showed that HLA-associated TCR beta chains had undergone more clonal expansion than equally common others.

CDR1 is LNHDA and CDR2 is SQIVND in the germline V gene (reference sequence). The CDR3 loop spans 14 amino acids. Primers: 60 Vbeta forward and 13 Jbeta reverse. Sequenced by immunoSEQ multiplex PCR; TCRdb stores in-frame clones only, minus some. The sample carries 100,000 to 150,000 clones, 65% to 85% recorded once. This clone was observed a few times. The target antigen is unknown. The sequence was collected from a woman aged 18-29 years in good health and CMV-seronegative. V gene TRBV19 combines with J gene TRBJ2-7, with D possibly matching TRBD1 (5 bases). The J call is uncertain, as TRBJ2-1 better fits the DNA end. The specimen sequenced was PBMCs. CDR3 amino acids: CASCQDSVFNEQFF. The CDR3 coding sequence is TGTGCCAGTTGCCAAGACAGTGTTTTCAATGAGCAGTTCTTC.